This T cell receptor (beta chain) was identified during a study of pediatric ulcerative colitis. Study-level results: Compared with controls, ulcerative colitis showed greater blood-rectum clone sharing.

The survey-level immunoSEQ assay was used. The table came from immunoSEQ multiplex PCR; TCRdb's copy has only in-frame clones and leaves some out. The sample lists tens of thousands of clones; roughly nine tenths were seen once. The sample holds a few counts of this clone. Its antigen is unidentified. Before the diagnostic colonoscopy, ulcerative colitis patients were free of immunosuppressive medication. At colonoscopy, a blood sample was also collected. The clonotype comes from a boy aged 5 to 17 with severe ulcerative colitis. Sequencing was performed on blood.

CDR3 region: CASSEVSWIVAGYTF. CDR3 in DNA: TGTGCCAGCAGTGAAGTCAGTTGGATAGTAGCTGGCTACACCTTC. The chain couples TRBV6-1 to TRBJ1-2; D gene ambiguous. Trimming stripped 1 base from V and 7 bases from J, with 16 bases between. Germline lookup yields CDR1 MNHNS and CDR2 SASEGT. The CDR3 spans 15 residues.